This TCR beta chain derives from a study of T cell responses to AZD1222 COVID-19 vaccine. Findings and caveats of the study: Vaccine-associated CD4 TCRs spanned spike, dominant at 160-218 and 743-854. Donor demographics were predominantly white British with a female majority; clonal diversity may be underestimated. Nearly half of the spike-specific TCRs reportedly recognize variant regions that carry no mutations.

Clones were sequenced by immunoSEQ multiplex PCR, and TCRdb holds only the in-frame ones, with some missing. The sample records tens of thousands of clones, 70% to 90% being singletons. The CDR3 extends over 17 amino acids. Germline V gives CDR1 SGHDN, CDR2 FVKESK. The junction had 13 bases not matched to a gene; V was cut back by 7 bases and J by 0 bases. With regard to this clone: What it recognizes is unknown.

The chain links TRBV14 to TRBJ2-5, with 8 bases lining up with TRBD2. The origin of this receptor is an adult who received the AZD1222 COVID-19 vaccine. The specimen comprised peripheral blood, sampled 28 days after the second AZD1222 dose. The CDR3 DNA follows: TGTGCCAGCATGGCAATCCCCCCGGGACTAGACCAAGAGACCCAGTACTTC. This gives the protein CASMAIPPGLDQETQYF.